Below, 21 T cell receptor beta chains from the same sample are listed, as sequenced in a study of OX40 agonist ivuxolimab in advanced cancers. Generated by immunoSEQ multiplex PCR, the TCRdb table keeps only in-frame clones and is missing some. This table holds approximately 90,000 clones, more than 80% found once. The sample in question was CD4+ or CD8+ T cells sorted from blood, obtained in a trial of the OX40 agonist ivuxolimab. These receptors were collected from an adult with an advanced solid tumor such as melanoma, head and neck, liver or kidney cancer.

V and J are TRBV15 and TRBJ2-7; perhaps TRBD2 as D (5 bases). Germline V gene data show CDR1 as LNHNV and CDR2 as YYDKDF (reference sequence). V was shortened by 4 bases and J by 2 bases, with 18 bases between the two germline ends. There are 16 residues in the CDR3. CDR3 nucleotide sequence: TGTGCCACCAGCACCCCTGAAGGGCTAGCAACCTACGAGCAGTACTTC. Translated: CATSTPEGLATYEQYF.

This chain uses TRBV9 with TRBJ2-5; D possibly corresponds to TRBD1 (6 bases). CDR1 is SGDLS, CDR2 YYNGEE, per germline. The CDR3 is 14 amino acids. Trimming took 4 bases from V and 1 from J, leaving 11 bases between them. The CDR3 nucleotides read TGTGCCAGCAGCAAGACAGGATCCCAAGAGACCCAGTACTTC. This encodes CASSKTGSQETQYF.

The chain couples TRBV6-1 to TRBJ1-1; tentative D call: TRBD1 (5 bases). The V and J ends lost 8 bases and 4 bases respectively, with 17 bases between them. The CDR3 consists of 14 residues. Per germline, CDR1 MNHNS and CDR2 SASEGT. Here the CDR3 DNA reads TGTGCCAGCGGGGGGGGGATGGCCGGCACTGAAGCTTTCTTT. Translation gives CASGGGMAGTEAFF.

CDR3 DNA: TGCGCCAGTCAGGGATCCTACGAGCAGTACTTC. As protein: CASQGSYEQYF. The chain is built from TRBV10-2 and TRBJ2-7; a weak D match, TRBD1 (5 bases). The CDR3 consists of 11 residues. Between the trimmed V and J ends, which lost 9 bases and 1 base, there was a span of 7 bases. Germline values: CDR1 WSHSY, CDR2 SAAADI.

This rearrangement joins TRBV27 to TRBJ2-7; TRBD1 matches at 11 bases. The ends lost 10 bases at V and 2 bases at J; junction bases unmatched: 10. The CDR3 contains 15 residues. Germline CDR1 and CDR2: MNHEY and SMNVEV (reference sequence). The CDR3 protein is CATAGPGQGAYEQYF. The CDR3 DNA sequence: TGTGCCACAGCTGGCCCGGGACAGGGGGCCTACGAGCAGTACTTC.

This clone was seen only once. The V and J genes are TRBV4-1 and TRBJ1-1; no clear D. This CDR3 has 13 residues. The germline CDR1 and CDR2 sequences are MGHRA and YSYEKL. Trimming stripped 2 bases from V and 10 bases from J, with 14 bases between. DNA of the CDR3: TGCGCCAGCAGCCAATTGGGCTTCGTGGTAGCTTTCTTT. Translating gives CASSQLGFVVAFF.

The chain employs TRBV5-5 and TRBJ2-7, with 8 bases matching TRBD1. V lost 2 bases and J lost 3; bases outside the gene matches: 10. Germline values: CDR1 SGHKS, CDR2 YYEKEE (reference sequence). The CDR3 runs to 16 residues. CDR3 protein: CASSFVGGQGYYEQYF. The CDR3 DNA is TGTGCCAGCAGCTTTGTGGGAGGACAGGGATACTACGAGCAGTACTTC. The variable domain in full, completed from reference TRBV5-5 and TRBJ2-7, reads DAGVTQSPTHLIKTRGQQVTLRCSPISGHKSVSWYQQVLGQGPQFIFQYYEKEERGRGNFPDRFSARQFPNYSSELNVNALLLGDSALYLCASSFVGGQGYYEQYFGPGTRLTVT.

The chain employs TRBV9 and TRBJ1-2, with a weak D call TRBD1 (6 bases). V gave up 0 bases and J gave up 4 bases, with 13 bases separating them. The germline gives CDR1 SGDLS, CDR2 YYNGEE. The CDR3 has 15 residues. This chain's CDR3 is CASSVDGTPSYGYTF. DNA for the CDR3: TGTGCCAGCAGCGTAGATGGGACACCCTCCTATGGCTACACCTTC.

The chain recombines TRBV28 with TRBJ2-7, with 7 bases aligning to TRBD2. CDR1 and CDR2 from the germline V gene are MDHEN and SYDVKM. Germline trimming cut 3 bases from V and 1 base from J; bases unmatched to any gene: 9. The CDR3 contains 16 residues. For the CDR3, the DNA is TGTGCCAGCAGTTTGTCTCCGGCTAGCGGATCCTACGAGCAGTACTTC. It specifies CASSLSPASGSYEQYF.

The V call is TRBV19, the J call TRBJ2-7, with D perhaps matching TRBD1 (6 bases). CDR1 is LNHDA, CDR2 SQIVND, per germline (reference sequence). The CDR3 is 15 amino acids. Deletions cut 5 bases from V and 0 bases from J, with 14 bases between. The CDR3 loop is CASSHSGTSSYEQYF. CDR3 nucleotide sequence: TGTGCCAGTAGTCATTCCGGGACATCCTCCTACGAGCAGTACTTC.

Concerning this clone: The junction shows a germline mismatch at one end, possibly a read error. The chain is built from TRBV29-1 and TRBJ2-7, with 10 bases matching TRBD1. CDR1 and CDR2 from the germline V gene are SQVTM and ANQGSEA. The length of the CDR3 is 13 residues. CDR3 nucleotides: TGCAGCGTTGATGGGACAGGGGCCTACGGGCAGTACTTC. This sequence encodes CSVDGTGAYGQYF.

The chain links TRBV7-3 to TRBJ2-1, with 10 bases that match TRBD2. With 3 bases clipped from V and 8 bases from J, the junction kept 4 bases outside the gene matches. Germline V gives CDR1 SGHTA, CDR2 FQGTGA. The CDR3 loop spans 14 amino acids. CDR3 protein: CASSFQREGDEQFF. In nucleotides, the CDR3 is TGTGCCAGCAGCTTCCAGCGGGAGGGAGATGAGCAGTTCTTC.

The chain couples TRBV5-1 to TRBJ2-3; the match to TRBD1 covers 8 bases. The CDR3 covers 18 residues. Germline assignment: CDR1 SGHRS and CDR2 YFSETQ. V shed 1 base, J shed 6 bases, and the junction held 16 bases outside the gene matches. The CDR3 region has the DNA TGCGCCAGCAGCTTGCTCAATCCACAGGGGGAGGTATCGGATACGCAGTATTTT. This encodes CASSLLNPQGEVSDTQYF.

This rearrangement joins TRBV30 to TRBJ2-3, with 7 bases aligning to TRBD1. V was pared by 2 bases and J by 1 base, with 3 bases of the junction left unmatched. This CDR3 comprises 14 residues. Germline CDR1 reads GTSNPN; CDR2 reads SVGIG (reference sequence). The CDR3 DNA reads as TGTGCCTGGAGTCCCGGACAGGGCACAGATACGCAGTATTTT. Protein: CAWSPGQGTDTQYF.

The chain carries TRBV29-1 and TRBJ1-2, with 9 bases that match TRBD1. The CDR3 has 12 residues. J lost 6 bases, V lost 6 bases, and 5 bases had no gene match. The germline V gene has CDR1 SQVTM and CDR2 ANQGSEA. The CDR3 nucleotides read TGCAGCGTCCGCGGACAGGGGAATGGCTACACCTTC. As protein: CSVRGQGNGYTF.

V usage is TRBV11-3 and J usage is TRBJ2-1; D gene uncertain. The CDR3 runs to 15 residues. From germline, CDR1 is SGHNT and CDR2 YENEEA. V dropped 3 bases and J dropped 6 bases, with 15 bases sitting between them. CDR3 DNA sequence: TGTGCCAGCAGCTTCCGCGGAATTATGGGCAATGAGCAGTTCTTC. As protein: CASSFRGIMGNEQFF.

The chain links TRBV30 to TRBJ1-5; D call uncertain. Trimming removed 0 bases from V and 0 bases from J, with 9 bases in between. The CDR3 runs 15 residues. CDR1 is GTSNPN and CDR2 is SVGIG in the germline V gene (reference sequence). CDR3 amino acids: CAWSVGLSSNQPQHF. DNA of the CDR3: TGTGCCTGGAGTGTAGGGCTTTCTAGCAATCAGCCCCAGCATTTT.

The sample holds one count of this clone. This chain uses TRBV28 with TRBJ2-7, with D tentatively TRBD1 or TRBD2 (6 bases each). The CDR3 spans 14 residues. Trimming removed 8 bases at V and 3 bases at J, with 17 bases between. Germline V gene sequence: CDR1 MDHEN, CDR2 SYDVKM. The CDR3 sequence is CASHDRGLGYEQYF. The DNA of the CDR3 is TGTGCCAGCCATGATCGGGGGCTTGGCTACGAGCAGTACTTC.

This sequence joins TRBV27 and TRBJ1-1, with D hard to call. Germline lookup yields CDR1 MNHEY and CDR2 SMNVEV (reference sequence). This CDR3 has 13 residues. V dropped 4 bases and J dropped 8 bases, with 14 bases sitting between them. CDR3 amino acids: CASSYNRGTEAFF. DNA for the CDR3: TGTGCCAGCAGTTACAACCGGGGTACCGAAGCTTTCTTT.

The gene calls are TRBV20-1 and TRBJ2-5; D remains unclear. This CDR3 is built from 11 residues. In germline, CDR1 is DFQATT, CDR2 SNEGSKA (reference sequence). Trimming shortened V by 0 bases and J by 4 bases, and 3 bases separated the two germline ends. The DNA of the CDR3 is TGCAGTGCTAGAGAGAGAGAGACCCAGTACTTC. Its protein product is CSARERETQYF.

This chain links TRBV9 with TRBJ2-5, with 11 bases that match TRBD2. Trimming removed 3 bases from V and 0 bases from J; junction bases left unmatched: 7. CDR1 and CDR2 from the germline V gene are SGDLS and YYNGEE. This CDR3 region has 17 residues. CDR3 loop: CASSAPETSGNQETQYF. The CDR3, as DNA: TGTGCCAGCAGCGCCCCTGAGACTAGCGGGAACCAAGAGACCCAGTACTTC.